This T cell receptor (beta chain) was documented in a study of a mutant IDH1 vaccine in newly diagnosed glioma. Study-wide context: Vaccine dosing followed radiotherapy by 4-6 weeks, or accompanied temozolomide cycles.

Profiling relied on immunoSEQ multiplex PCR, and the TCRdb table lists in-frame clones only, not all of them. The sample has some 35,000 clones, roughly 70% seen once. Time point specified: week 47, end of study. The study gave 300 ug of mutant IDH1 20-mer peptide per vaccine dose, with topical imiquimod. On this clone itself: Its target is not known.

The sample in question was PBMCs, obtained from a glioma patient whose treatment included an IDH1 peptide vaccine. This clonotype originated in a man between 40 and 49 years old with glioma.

The CDR3 DNA is TGTGCCAGCAGCTTGAACTCTTGGGAGATGAACACTGAAGCTTTCTTT. This encodes CASSLNSWEMNTEAFF. V is TRBV5-5 and J is TRBJ1-1, with D uncertain. The V and J ends lost 1 base and 0 bases respectively, with 13 bases between them. This CDR3 has 16 amino acids. Per germline, CDR1 SGHKS and CDR2 YYEKEE (reference sequence).